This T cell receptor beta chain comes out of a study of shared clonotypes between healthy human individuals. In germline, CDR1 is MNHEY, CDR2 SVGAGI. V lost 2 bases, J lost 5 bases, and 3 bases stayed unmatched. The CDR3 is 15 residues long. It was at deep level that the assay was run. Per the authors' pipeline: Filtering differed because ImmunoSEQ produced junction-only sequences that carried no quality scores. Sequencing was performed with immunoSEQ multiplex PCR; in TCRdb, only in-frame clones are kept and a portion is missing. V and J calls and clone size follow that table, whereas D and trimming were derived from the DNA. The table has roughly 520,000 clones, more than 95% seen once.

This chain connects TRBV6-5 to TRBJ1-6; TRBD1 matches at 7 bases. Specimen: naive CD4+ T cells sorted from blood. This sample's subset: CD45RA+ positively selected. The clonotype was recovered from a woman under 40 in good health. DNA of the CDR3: TGTGCCAGCAGTTACACGGGACAGCATAATTCACCCCTCCACTTT. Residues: CASSYTGQHNSPLHF.